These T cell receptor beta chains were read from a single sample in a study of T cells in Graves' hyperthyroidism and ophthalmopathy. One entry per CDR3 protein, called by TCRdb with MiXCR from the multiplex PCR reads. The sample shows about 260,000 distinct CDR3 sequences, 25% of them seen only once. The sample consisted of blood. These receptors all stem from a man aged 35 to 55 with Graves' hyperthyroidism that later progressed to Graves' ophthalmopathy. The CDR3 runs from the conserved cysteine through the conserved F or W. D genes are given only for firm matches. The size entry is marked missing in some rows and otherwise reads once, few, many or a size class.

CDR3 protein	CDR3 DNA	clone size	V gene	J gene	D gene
CASSLILGIGETGNTIYF	TGTGCCAGCAGTTTGATTTTAGGTATAGGTGAGACTGGAAACACCATATATTTT	many	TRBV12-3/TRBV12-4	TRBJ1-3	NA
CASSPPDRSNFYGYTF	TGTGCCAGCAGCCCCCCGGACAGATCAAATTTCTATGGCTACACCTTC	many	TRBV11-1	TRBJ1-2	NA
CATNLGGDGYTF	TGTGCCACCAACCTTGGTGGTGATGGCTACACCTTC	NA	TRBV12-3/TRBV12-4	TRBJ1-2	NA
CASSSEAKPYNEQFF	TGTGCCAGCAGCTCCGAAGCGAAGCCATACAATGAGCAGTTCTTC	few	TRBV5-6	TRBJ2-1	NA
CASRGQFSGANVLTF	TGTGCCAGCAGAGGACAGTTCTCTGGGGCCAACGTCCTGACTTTC	many	TRBV7-2	TRBJ2-6	NA
CASSFEQGISYEQYF	TGTGCCAGCAGTTTTGAACAGGGTATCTCCTACGAGCAGTACTTC	NA	TRBV6-5	TRBJ2-7	NA
CATSVSGQGNTGELFF	TGTGCCACCAGTGTCTCGGGACAGGGCAACACCGGGGAGCTGTTTTTT	NA	TRBV27	TRBJ2-2	TRBD1
CASSHYIQTSEETQYF	TGTGCCAGCAGCCATTACATCCAGACTAGCGAAGAGACCCAGTACTTC	many	TRBV3-1	TRBJ2-5	TRBD2
CASSLAERARGPQHF	TGTGCCAGCAGTTTAGCCGAAAGGGCCCGGGGGCCCCAGCATTTT	NA	TRBV12-3/TRBV12-4	TRBJ1-5	NA
CASSMRPGQYNQPQHF	TGTGCCAGTAGTATGAGACCGGGACAGTACAATCAGCCCCAGCATTTT	many	TRBV19	TRBJ1-5	TRBD1
CASSEAVDTGELFF	TGTGCCAGCAGTGAAGCGGTCGACACCGGGGAGCTGTTTTTT	many	TRBV6-1	TRBJ2-2	NA
CASIVRGEETQYF	TGTGCCAGCATCGTTCGGGGGGAAGAGACCCAGTACTTC	many	TRBV6-7	TRBJ2-5	TRBD2
CAWTSSGNTIYF	TGTGCCTGGACTTCCTCTGGAAACACCATATATTTT	many	TRBV30	TRBJ1-3	NA
CASTETGGYTF	TGTGCCAGCACGGAAACTGGGGGCTACACCTTC	many	TRBV6-1	TRBJ1-2	NA
CASSGTGIVLMYEQYF	TGTGCCAGCAGCGGGACAGGGATTGTCCTGATGTACGAGCAGTACTTC	many	TRBV28	TRBJ2-7	TRBD1
CASSEGFGNVGANVLTF	TGTGCCAGCAGTGAAGGTTTTGGTAACGTGGGGGCCAACGTCCTGACTTTC	many	TRBV6-1	TRBJ2-6	NA
CASSGGQTPYEQYF	TGTGCCAGCAGTGGAGGGCAGACCCCCTACGAGCAGTACTTC	few	TRBV2	TRBJ2-7	NA
CASSISGYEAFF	TGTGCCAGTAGTATATCCGGGTACGAAGCTTTCTTT	many	TRBV19	TRBJ1-1	NA
CASSSGLAGVFPGELFF	TGCGCCAGCAGCTCGGGACTAGCGGGAGTGTTTCCCGGGGAGCTGTTTTTT	many	TRBV4-1	TRBJ2-2	TRBD2
CSAPRGYGYTF	TGCAGTGCCCCCCGCGGCTATGGCTACACCTTC	NA	TRBV20-1	TRBJ1-2	NA
CASSLGTSGRIYEQYF	TGTGCCAGCAGCTTAGGGACTAGCGGGAGAATTTACGAGCAGTACTTC	many	TRBV7-6	TRBJ2-7	TRBD2
CASSPQWDTLNYGYTF	TGTGCCAGCAGTCCCCAGTGGGACACGCTTAACTATGGCTACACCTTC	many	TRBV6-1	TRBJ1-2	NA
CASSRGQGITGELFF	TGTGCCAGCAGCCGCGGACAGGGGATAACCGGGGAGCTGTTTTTT	many	TRBV7-9	TRBJ2-2	TRBD1
CAWSVVGAYEQYF	TGTGCCTGGAGTGTAGTCGGAGCCTACGAGCAGTACTTC	many	TRBV30	TRBJ2-7	NA
CSAKTGHTGELFF	TGCAGTGCAAAGACAGGCCACACCGGGGAGCTGTTTTTT	many	TRBV20-1	TRBJ2-2	NA
CASSYSIVYSNQPQHF	TGTGCCAGCAGTTACTCGATTGTTTATAGCAATCAGCCCCAGCATTTT	NA	TRBV6-2/TRBV6-3	TRBJ1-5	NA
CASNGQGINLDSPLHF	TGTGCCAGCAACGGACAGGGAATTAATCTTGATTCACCCCTCCACTTT	many	TRBV2	TRBJ1-6	TRBD1
CASRKDGAMNTEAFF	TGTGCCAGCAGGAAAGACGGCGCCATGAACACTGAAGCTTTCTTT	many	TRBV7-2	TRBJ1-1	NA
CASSYPPRASYEQYF	TGTGCCAGCAGTTACCCCCCGAGGGCCTCCTACGAGCAGTACTTC	many	TRBV6-2/TRBV6-3	TRBJ2-7	NA
CASSLAANTEAFF	TGTGCCAGCAGTCTGGCAGCGAACACTGAAGCTTTCTTT	many	TRBV12-3/TRBV12-4	TRBJ1-1	NA
CASSWDRLEWTQYF	TGTGCCAGCAGTTGGGACAGGCTAGAGTGGACCCAGTACTTC	NA	TRBV6-5	TRBJ2-5	TRBD1
CASGSGRLSSTF	TGTGCCAGCGGATCGGGACGACTGTCAAGCACCTTC	many	TRBV6-2/TRBV6-3	TRBJ1-2	NA
CASSEYVGTGIETQYF	TGTGCCAGCAGTGAATATGTTGGGACAGGGATCGAGACCCAGTACTTC	many	TRBV6-1	TRBJ2-5	TRBD1
CASSYPKGPQHF	TGTGCCAGCAGTTACCCGAAGGGGCCCCAGCATTTT	many	TRBV6-2/TRBV6-3	TRBJ1-5	NA
CASSMLPGTNQPQHF	TGCGCCAGCAGCATGCTGCCAGGGACCAATCAGCCCCAGCATTTT	NA	TRBV5-1	TRBJ1-5	NA
CAISTGDYGYTF	TGTGCCATCAGTACCGGGGACTATGGCTACACCTTC	many	TRBV10-3	TRBJ1-2	NA
CASSPGTGQNQPQHF	TGTGCCAGCTCACCAGGGACGGGACAAAATCAGCCCCAGCATTTT	many	TRBV18	TRBJ1-5	NA
CASSLTVPYEQYF	TGTGCCAGCAGTTTAACCGTACCCTACGAGCAGTACTTC	few	TRBV28	TRBJ2-7	NA
CASSAGLNNSPLHF	TGTGCCAGCAGTGCGGGCCTTAATAATTCACCCCTCCACTTT	once	TRBV25-1	TRBJ1-6	NA
CASRELTGGSQPQHF	TGTGCCAGCAGGGAATTGACAGGGGGGAGTCAGCCCCAGCATTTT	many	TRBV6-1	TRBJ1-5	TRBD1
CASSEEAPGRWDEQYF	TGTGCCAGCAGTGAAGAGGCCCCGGGGAGGTGGGACGAGCAGTACTTC	NA	TRBV6-1	TRBJ2-7	NA
CATSDLGRGGQETQYF	TGTGCCACCAGTGATCTGGGACGGGGAGGTCAAGAGACCCAGTACTTC	many	TRBV24-1	TRBJ2-5	NA
CASSSQGGRGYGYTF	TGTGCCAGCAGTTCCCAGGGAGGGAGGGGCTATGGCTACACCTTC	many	TRBV12-3/TRBV12-4	TRBJ1-2	NA
CSAGDRGLQPQHF	TGCAGTGCCGGGGACAGGGGGCTACAGCCCCAGCATTTT	NA	TRBV20-1	TRBJ1-5	TRBD1
CSANPDSQETQYF	TGCAGTGCTAACCCGGACAGTCAAGAGACCCAGTACTTC	many	TRBV20-1	TRBJ2-5	NA
CSAIDEPNTGELFF	TGCAGTGCTATAGACGAACCGAACACCGGGGAGCTGTTTTTT	many	TRBV20-1	TRBJ2-2	NA
CASSRGLGEGGQYF	TGTGCCAGCAGCCGCGGACTAGGTGAAGGCGGGCAGTACTTC	NA	TRBV7-2	TRBJ2-7	TRBD2
CASSLIMNTEAFF	TGTGCCAGCAGCTTAATCATGAACACTGAAGCTTTCTTT	few	TRBV5-6	TRBJ1-1	NA
CALRKAWDTGELFF	TGTGCCCTCAGGAAAGCCTGGGACACCGGGGAGCTGTTTTTT	NA	TRBV12-3/TRBV12-4	TRBJ2-2	NA
CASSLSKRWVEAFF	TGTGCCAGCAGTTTATCGAAGAGATGGGTTGAAGCTTTCTTT	many	TRBV27	TRBJ1-1	NA
CASSLTGQLGEQYF	TGTGCCAGCAGTTTAACGGGACAATTGGGCGAGCAGTACTTC	many	TRBV12-3/TRBV12-4	TRBJ2-7	NA
CASTAVDGETQYF	TGTGCCAGCACCGCGGTCGACGGAGAGACCCAGTACTTC	NA	TRBV6-1	TRBJ2-5	NA
CASSSLVWATLNTGELFF	TGTGCCAGCTCCTCCTTAGTATGGGCAACCTTGAACACCGGGGAGCTGTTTTTT	many	TRBV7-8	TRBJ2-2	NA
CASSSAAAYGYTF	TGTGCCAGCAGTTCAGCAGCAGCCTATGGCTACACCTTC	NA	TRBV12-3/TRBV12-4	TRBJ1-2	NA
CASSTRTGLSSYEQYF	TGTGCCAGTAGTACAAGGACAGGGCTCAGCTCCTACGAGCAGTACTTC	NA	TRBV19	TRBJ2-7	TRBD1
CASKEGSEQYF	TGTGCCAGTAAAGAGGGATCCGAGCAGTACTTC	many	TRBV19	TRBJ2-7	NA
CASGHGGSDYEQYF	TGTGCCAGCGGCCACGGAGGCTCGGACTACGAGCAGTACTTC	few	TRBV12-3/TRBV12-4	TRBJ2-7	NA